This T cell receptor beta chain appears in the sequencing data of a study of T cell changes during pregnancy in multiple sclerosis. The CDR3 contains 15 residues. Germline loops: CDR1 SQVTM, CDR2 ANQGSEA. V lost 7 bases, J lost 2 bases, and 3 bases stayed unmatched. The assay was immunoSEQ multiplex PCR, and TCRdb's table has in-frame clones only and misses some. The sample includes roughly 40,000 clones, about nine tenths seen only once; the top ten take roughly 1.8%. This receptor was obtained from a female donor in good health, enrolled as a control in a pregnancy study. The J gene is TRBJ2-2, the V gene TRBV29-1; 14 bases line up with TRBD2. The source material was CD4+ T cells from peripheral blood mononuclear cells, sampled after pregnancy. The CDR3 here is CSAGLAGGNTGELFF. CDR3 nucleotides: TGCAGCGCCGGACTAGCGGGGGGAAACACCGGGGAGCTGTTTTTT.